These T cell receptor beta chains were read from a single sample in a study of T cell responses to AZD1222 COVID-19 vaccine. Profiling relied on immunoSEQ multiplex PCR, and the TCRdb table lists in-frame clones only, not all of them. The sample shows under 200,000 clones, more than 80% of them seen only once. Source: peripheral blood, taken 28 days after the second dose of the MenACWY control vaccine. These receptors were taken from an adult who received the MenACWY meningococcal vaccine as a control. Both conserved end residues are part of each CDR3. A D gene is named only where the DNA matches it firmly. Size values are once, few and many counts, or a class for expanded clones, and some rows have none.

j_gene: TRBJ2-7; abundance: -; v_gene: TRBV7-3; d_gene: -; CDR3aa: CASSSDETYEQYF; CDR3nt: TGTGCCAGCAGCTCGGATGAAACCTACGAGCAGTACTTC
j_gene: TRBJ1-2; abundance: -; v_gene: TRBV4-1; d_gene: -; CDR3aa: CASSQVQGDDLGGYTF; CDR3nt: TGCGCCAGCAGCCAAGTGCAGGGTGATGACCTAGGGGGCTACACCTTC
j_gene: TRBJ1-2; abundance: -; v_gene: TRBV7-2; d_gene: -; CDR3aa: CASSLDGLAGSRGYTF; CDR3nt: TGTGCCAGCAGCTTAGATGGTTTGGCGGGCAGTAGGGGCTACACCTTC
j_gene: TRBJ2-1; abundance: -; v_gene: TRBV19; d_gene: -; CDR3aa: CASSIGGSFDEQFF; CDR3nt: TGTGCCAGTAGTATAGGCGGCAGTTTCGATGAGCAGTTCTTC
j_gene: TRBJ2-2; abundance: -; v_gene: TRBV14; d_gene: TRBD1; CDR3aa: CASSQLDHGDSELFF; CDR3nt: TGTGCCAGCAGCCAATTGGACCACGGGGACAGCGAGCTGTTTTTT
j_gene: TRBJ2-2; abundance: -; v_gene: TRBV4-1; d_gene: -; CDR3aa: CASSQGIGSLPGELFF; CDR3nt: TGCGCCAGCAGCCAAGGTATAGGCAGCCTCCCCGGGGAGCTGTTTTTT
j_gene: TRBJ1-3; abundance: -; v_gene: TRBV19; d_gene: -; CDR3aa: CASSMDKFGTIYF; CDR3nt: TGTGCCAGTAGTATGGACAAGTTTGGCACCATATATTTT
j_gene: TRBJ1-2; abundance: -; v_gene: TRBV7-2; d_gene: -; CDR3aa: CASSSYQARGYTF; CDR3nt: TGTGCCAGCAGCTCATATCAGGCGCGAGGCTACACCTTC
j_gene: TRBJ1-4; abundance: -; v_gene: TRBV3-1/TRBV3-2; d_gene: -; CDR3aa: CASSQSRFATNEKLFF; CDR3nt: TGTGCCAGCAGCCAAAGTCGGTTCGCAACTAATGAAAAACTGTTTTTT
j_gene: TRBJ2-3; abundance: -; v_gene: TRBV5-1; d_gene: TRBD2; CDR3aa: CASSLGSSGRLDTQYF; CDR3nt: TGCGCCAGCAGCTTGGGGTCTAGCGGGAGGTTGGATACGCAGTATTTT
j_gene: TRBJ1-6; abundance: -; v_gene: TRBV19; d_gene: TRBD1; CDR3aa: CASTESTGPNSPLHF; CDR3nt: TGTGCCAGTACCGAATCGACAGGGCCCAATTCACCCCTCCACTTT
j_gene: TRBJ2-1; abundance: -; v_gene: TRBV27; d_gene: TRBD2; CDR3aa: CASSSRLAGDEQFF; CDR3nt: TGTGCCAGCAGTTCCCGACTAGCGGGAGATGAGCAGTTCTTC
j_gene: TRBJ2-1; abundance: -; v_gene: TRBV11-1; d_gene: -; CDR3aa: CASSLPTGPQFF; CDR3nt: TGTGCCAGCAGCTTACCTACGGGACCTCAGTTCTTC
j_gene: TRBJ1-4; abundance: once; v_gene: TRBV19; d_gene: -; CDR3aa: CASSIAPGAGEKLFF; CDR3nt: TGTGCCAGTAGTATAGCCCCAGGGGCCGGCGAAAAACTGTTTTTT
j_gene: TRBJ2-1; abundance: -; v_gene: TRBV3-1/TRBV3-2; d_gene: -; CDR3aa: CASSQAAGGEFF; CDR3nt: TGTGCCAGCAGCCAAGCGGCCGGCGGTGAGTTCTTC
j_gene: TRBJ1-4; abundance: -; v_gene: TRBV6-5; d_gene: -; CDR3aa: CASSYLSASDEKLFF; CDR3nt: TGTGCCAGCAGTTACTTATCGGCATCCGATGAAAAACTGTTTTTT
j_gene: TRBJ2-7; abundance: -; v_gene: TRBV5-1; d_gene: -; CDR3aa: CASSQGPAYEQYF; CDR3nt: TGCGCCAGCAGCCAGGGGCCTGCCTACGAGCAGTACTTC
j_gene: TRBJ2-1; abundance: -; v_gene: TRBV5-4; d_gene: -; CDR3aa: CASSRDPPDEQFF; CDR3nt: TGTGCCAGCAGCAGGGACCCACCAGATGAGCAGTTCTTC
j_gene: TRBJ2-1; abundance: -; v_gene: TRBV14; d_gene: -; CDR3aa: CASRPGGAVNEQFF; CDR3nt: TGTGCCAGCAGGCCCGGAGGGGCAGTCAATGAGCAGTTCTTC
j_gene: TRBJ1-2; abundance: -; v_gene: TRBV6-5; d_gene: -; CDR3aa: CASSSPQYGYTF; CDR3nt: TGTGCCAGCAGCTCCCCGCAATATGGCTACACCTTC
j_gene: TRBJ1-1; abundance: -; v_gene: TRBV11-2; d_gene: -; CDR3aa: CASSLNTEAFF; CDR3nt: TGTGCCAGCAGCTTGAACACTGAAGCTTTCTTT
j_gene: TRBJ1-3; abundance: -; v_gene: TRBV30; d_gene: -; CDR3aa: CAWRPAGRFSGNTIYF; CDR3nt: TGTGCCTGGAGACCTGCCGGACGGTTCTCTGGAAACACCATATATTTT
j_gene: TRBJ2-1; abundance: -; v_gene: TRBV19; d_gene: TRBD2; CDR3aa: CASSIEVLAGASYNEQFF; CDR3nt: TGTGCCAGTAGTATAGAGGTACTAGCGGGAGCGAGTTACAATGAGCAGTTCTTC
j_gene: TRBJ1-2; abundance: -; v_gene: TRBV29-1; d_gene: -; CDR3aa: CSVGQGKSNYGYTF; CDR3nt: TGCAGCGTTGGGCAGGGTAAATCTAACTATGGCTACACCTTC
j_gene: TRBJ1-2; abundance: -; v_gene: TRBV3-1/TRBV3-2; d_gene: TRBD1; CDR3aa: CASSQGPPDRGKGYTF; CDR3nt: TGTGCCAGCAGCCAAGGTCCCCCGGACAGGGGGAAGGGCTACACCTTC
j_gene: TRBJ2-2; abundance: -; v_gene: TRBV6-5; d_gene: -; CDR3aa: CASSPGHGSGELFF; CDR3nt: TGTGCCAGCAGTCCGGGACACGGGTCCGGGGAGCTGTTTTTT
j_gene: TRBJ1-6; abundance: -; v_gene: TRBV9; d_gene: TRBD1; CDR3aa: CASSVGQGGSPLHF; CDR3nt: TGTGCCAGCAGCGTCGGACAGGGGGGTTCACCCCTCCACTTT
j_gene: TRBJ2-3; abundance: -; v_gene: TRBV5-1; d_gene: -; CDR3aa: CASSLGASTDTQYF; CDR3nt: TGCGCCAGCAGCTTGGGTGCTTCCACAGATACGCAGTATTTT
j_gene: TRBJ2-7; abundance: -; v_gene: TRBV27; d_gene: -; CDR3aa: CASSAWGDFLPYEQYF; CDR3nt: TGTGCCAGCAGCGCATGGGGAGACTTCCTACCCTACGAGCAGTACTTC
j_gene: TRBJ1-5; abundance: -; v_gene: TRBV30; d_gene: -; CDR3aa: CAWASRHQPQHF; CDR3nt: TGTGCCTGGGCTTCCCGTCATCAGCCCCAGCATTTT
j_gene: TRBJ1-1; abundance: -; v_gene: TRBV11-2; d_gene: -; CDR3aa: CASSLVGPTNTEAFF; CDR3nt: TGTGCCAGCAGCTTAGTGGGCCCGACGAACACTGAAGCTTTCTTT